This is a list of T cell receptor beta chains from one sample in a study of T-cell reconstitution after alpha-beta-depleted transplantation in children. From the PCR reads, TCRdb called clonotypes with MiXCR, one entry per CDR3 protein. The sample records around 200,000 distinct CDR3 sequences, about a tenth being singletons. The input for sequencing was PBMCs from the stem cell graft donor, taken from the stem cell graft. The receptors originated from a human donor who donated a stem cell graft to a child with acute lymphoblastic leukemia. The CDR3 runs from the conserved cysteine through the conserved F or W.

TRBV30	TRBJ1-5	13	CAWDRGGNQPQHF
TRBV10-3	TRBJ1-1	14	CAIASRGGGTEAFF
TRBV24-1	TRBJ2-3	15	CATSDMTSGGDTQYF
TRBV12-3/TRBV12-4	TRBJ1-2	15	CASSFGPQLYWGYTF
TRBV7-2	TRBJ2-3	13	CASSLGVFDTQYF
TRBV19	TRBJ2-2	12	CASRSDTGELFF
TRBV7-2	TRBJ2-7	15	CASSLDGTLGREQYF
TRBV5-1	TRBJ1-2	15	CASSLVAGSNYGYTF
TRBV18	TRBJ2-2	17	CASSPYDPGLGTGELFF
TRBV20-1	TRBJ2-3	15	CSASTSPTPKDTQYF
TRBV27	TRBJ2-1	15	CASRLGLNRGQEQFF
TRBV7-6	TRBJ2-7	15	CASSRMAASSYEQYF
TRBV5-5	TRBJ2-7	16	CASGRSEYREFDEQYF
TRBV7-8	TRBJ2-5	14	CASSLGAQRETQYF
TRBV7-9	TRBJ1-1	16	CASSSMTGSSFTEAFF
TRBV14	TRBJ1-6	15	CASSRLQGFNSPLHF
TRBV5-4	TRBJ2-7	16	CASSLGSRSMAYEQYF
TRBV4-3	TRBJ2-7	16	CASSQGVGGGRYEQYF
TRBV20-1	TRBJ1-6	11	CSARQASLLHF
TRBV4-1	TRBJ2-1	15	CASSQQGASYNEQFF
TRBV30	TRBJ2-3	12	CAWRRLTDTQYF
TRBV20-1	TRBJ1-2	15	CSARDAARGSNGYTF
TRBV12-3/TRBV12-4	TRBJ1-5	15	CASTLSRGSNQPQHF
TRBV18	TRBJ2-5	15	CASSPRTAFQETQYF
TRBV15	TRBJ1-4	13	CATARDHNEKLFF
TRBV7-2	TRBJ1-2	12	CASSEGRYGYTF